The 23 T cell receptor beta chains below come from one sample, sequenced in a study of T cell clonotyping in hematopoietic cell transplantation. Time point specified: recipient sample about 28 days before transplant, after cytoreduction. The protocol was immunoSEQ multiplex PCR, while the TCRdb copy is restricted to in-frame clones and leaves out a portion. The sample yields roughly 34,000 clones, 95% seen once. The sequences come from peripheral blood mononuclear cells, collected before stem cell transplant. The receptors were sampled from a man between 35 and 55 years old with chronic myeloid leukemia. Some clones in this sample may be carry-over from other donors' samples.

This chain links TRBV28 with TRBJ2-6; 10 bases fit TRBD1. CDR3 size: 17 residues. CDR1 is MDHEN, CDR2 SYDVKM, per germline. The ends lost 6 bases at V and 2 bases at J; junction bases unmatched: 7. The CDR3 nucleotides are TGTGCCAGCAGCGCCGGGACAGGGGTCACTGGGGCCAACGTCCTGACTTTC. Translation: CASSAGTGVTGANVLTF.

A single count supports this clone. V is TRBV4-2 and J is TRBJ1-6, with TRBD1 identical over 9 bases. CDR3 length: 17 residues. Germline V CDR1 and CDR2: LGHNA, YNFKEQ. Germline trimming cut 7 bases from V and 5 bases from J; bases unmatched to any gene: 12. The CDR3 DNA reads TGTGCCAGCACCGGGCGCGGGACAGGGACGGATAATTCACCCCTCCACTTT. Translating gives CASTGRGTGTDNSPLHF.

This rearrangement joins TRBV30 to TRBJ2-5, with D unresolved. V was pared by 1 base and J by 5 bases, with 8 bases between. Germline V gene lookup returns CDR1 GTSNPN and CDR2 SVGIG (reference sequence). CDR3 length: 12 amino acids. The DNA for the CDR3 is TGTGCCTGGAGTGCGGTTTTGGAGACCCAGTACTTC. Amino acid sequence: CAWSAVLETQYF.

The chain has TRBV19 and TRBJ1-6; possibly TRBD1 for D (6 bases). V lost 5 bases to trimming and J lost 6 bases, with 20 bases between them. CDR1 LNHDA and CDR2 SQIVND come from the germline V gene (reference sequence). There are 17 residues in the CDR3. The CDR3 spells CASSSLLRDTFNSPLHF. CDR3 coding DNA: TGTGCCAGTAGTTCTCTTCTCCGGGACACATTTAATTCACCCCTCCACTTT. Looking up the rest from reference TRBV19 and TRBJ1-6 gives the full variable domain: DGGITQSPKYLFRKEGQNVTLSCEQNLNHDAMYWYRQDPGQGLRLIYYSQIVNDFQKGDIAEGYSVSREKKESFPLTVTSAQKNPTAFYLCASSSLLRDTFNSPLHFGNGTRLTVT.

This chain joins TRBV11-3 and TRBJ2-3; TRBD2 matches at 8 bases. This CDR3 has 15 residues. Germline V gene sequence: CDR1 SGHNT, CDR2 YENEEA. J lost 1 base, V lost 4 bases, and 4 bases had no gene match. The CDR3 loop is CASSSPGGGTDTQYF. In nucleotides, the CDR3 is TGTGCCAGCAGCTCACCCGGGGGGGGCACAGATACGCAGTATTTT.

This chain connects TRBV5-6 to TRBJ1-1, with D uncertain. Trimming stripped 4 bases from V and 3 bases from J, with 4 bases between. The CDR3 has 11 amino acids. Looked up from germline, CDR1 is SGHDT and CDR2 is YYEEEE. In DNA form, the CDR3 reads TGTGCCAGCAGCAAGGACACTGAAGCTTTCTTT. Translated: CASSKDTEAFF.

This chain's CDR3 is CAWSVRRHTEAFF. CDR3 in DNA: TGTGCCTGGAGTGTACGGCGGCACACTGAAGCTTTCTTT. The V gene is TRBV30, the J gene TRBJ1-1; D unresolved. The CDR3 is 13 amino acids. The V gene's germline CDR1 is GTSNPN and CDR2 SVGIG (reference sequence). Trimming took 0 bases from V and 3 from J, leaving 8 bases between them.

The chain joins TRBV7-2 to TRBJ1-2; D unresolved. This CDR3 contains 12 residues. Trimming shortened V by 4 bases and J by 5 bases, and 8 bases separated the two germline ends. Germline V gene data show CDR1 as SGHTA and CDR2 as FQGNSA. DNA for the CDR3: TGTGCCAGCAGCTCGCTCGGATATGGCTACACCTTC. It encodes CASSSLGYGYTF.

The CDR3 DNA reads as TGTGCCAGCAGCCAAGAAGGGGGGCTCTGGGGCTACACCTTC. Protein: CASSQEGGLWGYTF. The chain recombines TRBV14 with TRBJ1-2; D is perhaps TRBD1 (6 bases). V shed 0 bases and J shed 8 bases, with 13 bases lying between them. Germline V gives CDR1 SGHDN, CDR2 FVKESK. The CDR3 extends over 14 amino acids. Variable domain in full (rest from reference TRBV14 and TRBJ1-2): EAGVTQFPSHSVIEKGQTVTLRCDPISGHDNLYWYRRVMGKEIKFLLHFVKESKQDESGMPNNRFLAERTGGTYSTLKVQPAELEDSGVYFCASSQEGGLWGYTFGSGTRLTVV.

The V call is TRBV28, the J call TRBJ2-7; 8 nucleotides line up with TRBD1. CDR1 and CDR2 from the germline V gene are MDHEN and SYDVKM. V was pared by 7 bases and J by 3 bases, with 2 bases of the junction left unmatched. The CDR3 totals 12 residues. The CDR3 region is CASTDRDYEQYF. For the CDR3, the DNA is TGTGCCAGCACGGACAGGGACTACGAGCAGTACTTC.

The chain joins TRBV6-4 to TRBJ2-5; D might be TRBD2 (6 bases). The CDR3 has 14 amino acids. The germline V gene has CDR1 MRHNA and CDR2 SNTAGT. V was cut by 8 bases and J by 2 bases, with 15 bases left in between. CDR3 DNA: TGTGCCAGCGGCGGGACGCGACATCAAGAGACCCAGTACTTC. It specifies CASGGTRHQETQYF.

The chain employs TRBV2 and TRBJ2-2, with D maybe TRBD1 (6 bases). V was clipped by 2 bases and J by 5 bases, with 12 bases between them. The CDR3 length is 15 residues. CDR1 and CDR2 (germline): SNHLY, FYNNEI. The CDR3 DNA sequence: TGTGCCAGCAGTGAACAGGACAGCGAGACCGGGGAGCTGTTTTTT. Translated: CASSEQDSETGELFF.

The chain employs TRBV7-9 and TRBJ2-5; D possibly corresponds to TRBD1 (6 bases). Germline V CDR1 and CDR2: SEHNR, FQNEAQ (reference sequence). Trimming left V 6 bases short and J 5 bases short, with 16 bases between. This CDR3 spans 14 amino acids. This chain's CDR3 is CASRIQGYGETQYF. In DNA form, the CDR3 reads TGTGCCAGCAGAATCCAGGGGTATGGGGAGACCCAGTACTTC.

The table lists this clone with a count of one. The chain couples TRBV6-1 to TRBJ1-1; perhaps TRBD1 as D (6 bases). The germline V gene has CDR1 MNHNS and CDR2 SASEGT. CDR3 length equals 12 residues. Written as DNA, the CDR3 is TGTGCTACTGGGGGCTTGAACACTGAAGCTTTCTTT. Amino acid sequence: CATGGLNTEAFF.

V gene TRBV6-5 combines with J gene TRBJ1-6, with D possibly TRBD1 on 6 matching bases. Germline V gene data show CDR1 as MNHEY and CDR2 as SVGAGI. V lost 3 bases and J 10 bases, leaving 13 bases between the germline ends. The CDR3 covers 14 residues. The CDR3 nucleotides are TGTGCCAGCAGTTATGTAGGCAGGGGATCACCCCTCCACTTT. Translation gives CASSYVGRGSPLHF.

The V gene is TRBV11-3, the J gene TRBJ1-1, with D possibly being TRBD1 (6 bases). The V gene lost 5 bases and the J gene lost 7 bases, with 17 bases spanning the gap. This CDR3 contains 14 residues. CDR1 is SGHNT and CDR2 is YENEEA in the germline V gene. The CDR3 DNA sequence: TGTGCCAGCAGCCCCCGACGGGGGGCATATGAAGCTTTCTTT. Amino acids: CASSPRRGAYEAFF.

V gene TRBV12-5 combines with J gene TRBJ1-5; D gene unclear. Germline V gene sequence: CDR1 LGHNT, CDR2 FRNRAP. With 9 bases removed from V and 5 bases from J, the gap between germline ends came to 5 bases. The CDR3 totals 10 residues. DNA for the CDR3: TGTGCTAGCCCAGATCAGCCCCAGCATTTT. Amino acids: CASPDQPQHF.

A single count supports this clone. The chain joins TRBV5-1 to TRBJ2-3; a possible D gene is TRBD1 (5 bases). Germline assignment: CDR1 SGHRS and CDR2 YFSETQ. The CDR3 consists of 16 residues. V lost 1 base and J 0 bases, leaving 12 bases between the germline ends. The CDR3 coding sequence is TGCGCCAGCAGCTTGACAGGAGCACCCAGCACAGATACGCAGTATTTT. Amino acid sequence: CASSLTGAPSTDTQYF.

The rearrangement joins TRBV9 to TRBJ2-5; TRBD2 matches 10 bases. V gave up 0 bases and J gave up 5 bases; unmatched junction bases: 4. This CDR3 has 15 amino acids. Looked up from germline, CDR1 is SGDLS and CDR2 is YYNGEE. CDR3 sequence: CASSVAGLAAETQYF. In DNA, the CDR3 is TGTGCCAGCAGCGTAGCTGGACTAGCGGCGGAGACCCAGTACTTC.

The count of this clone is one. This chain uses TRBV7-3 with TRBJ2-1; maybe TRBD1 (6 bases). CDR1 is SGHTA and CDR2 is FQGTGA in the germline V gene. This CDR3 has 13 residues. The V and J ends lost 2 bases and 7 bases respectively, with 9 bases between them. CDR3 residues: CASSLGGRNEQFF. In DNA form, the CDR3 reads TGTGCCAGCAGCTTAGGGGGCCGAAATGAGCAGTTCTTC.

The chain couples TRBV28 to TRBJ2-7; D is uncertain. CDR1 and CDR2 from the germline V gene are MDHEN and SYDVKM. The CDR3 contains 14 residues. With 8 bases removed from V and 1 base from J, the gap between germline ends came to 15 bases. The CDR3 DNA is TGTGCCAGCGGCAGCAGGCATACATCCTACGAGCAGTACTTC. As protein: CASGSRHTSYEQYF. The entire variable domain, with the rest obtained from reference TRBV28 and TRBJ2-7, is as follows: DVKVTQSSRYLVKRTGEKVFLECVQDMDHENMFWYRQDPGLGLRLIYFSYDVKMKEKGDIPEGYSVSREKKERFSLILESASTNQTSMYLCASGSRHTSYEQYFGPGTRLTVT.

The rearrangement uses TRBV7-2 and TRBJ2-3, with D possibly called TRBD1 or TRBD2 (5 bases each). Trimming removed 1 base at V and 0 bases at J, with 8 bases between. The germline CDR1 and CDR2 sequences are SGHTA and FQGNSA. The CDR3 is 15 amino acids. The CDR3 reads CASSLGGFSTDTQYF. The CDR3 DNA reads as TGTGCCAGCAGCTTAGGGGGGTTTAGCACAGATACGCAGTATTTT.

This rearrangement joins TRBV30 to TRBJ1-5; D gene unclear. Trimming stripped 1 base from V and 6 bases from J, with 13 bases between. CDR1 is GTSNPN, CDR2 SVGIG, per germline (reference sequence). This CDR3 contains 14 residues. CDR3 in DNA: TGTGCCTGGAGTGGAGGGAGCGGAGGTCAGCCCCAGCATTTT. Encoded protein: CAWSGGSGGQPQHF.